One sample yielded the 25 T cell receptor beta chains listed below, sequenced in a study of shared clonotypes between healthy human individuals. Clones were sequenced by immunoSEQ multiplex PCR, and TCRdb holds only the in-frame ones, with some missing. The table records about 680,000 clones, 90% to 95% of them present only once. Positively selected for CCR7, the CD45RO-negative cells used as naive CD8 cells excluded terminally differentiated effector memory CD45RA+ cells. The sequenced sample was naive CD8+ T cells sorted from blood. The receptors derive from a man under 40 in good health.

The genes are TRBV7-9 and TRBJ1-5, with unresolved D. Germline CDR1 and CDR2: SEHNR and FQNEAQ (reference sequence). The CDR3 is 14 amino acids. V lost 5 bases, J lost 5 bases, and 13 bases lay in between. CDR3 loop: CASSDGVGDQPQHF. CDR3 DNA sequence: TGTGCCAGCAGCGACGGGGTTGGGGATCAGCCCCAGCATTTT.

The J gene is TRBJ2-3, the V gene TRBV10-2; 11 nucleotides match TRBD2. The V gene end was trimmed by 5 bases and the J gene end by 4 bases; junction bases not matched to a gene: 8. Germline CDR1 reads WSHSY; CDR2 reads SAAADI. The CDR3 runs to 16 residues. CDR3 in DNA: TGCGCCAGCAGTCGCACACTAGCGGGAGACGCAGATACGCAGTATTTT. Translating gives CASSRTLAGDADTQYF.

This clone was seen more than once but under ten times. This chain links TRBV5-6 with TRBJ2-7, with D possibly matching TRBD2 (6 bases). The CDR3 runs 15 residues. Germline lookup yields CDR1 SGHDT and CDR2 YYEEEE. V lost 0 bases to trimming and J lost 2 bases, with 12 bases between them. CDR3 DNA: TGTGCCAGCAGCTTGGCTGGGGCGGGAACCTACGAGCAGTACTTC. Protein sequence: CASSLAGAGTYEQYF.

The genes are TRBV28 and TRBJ2-7, with 11 bases lining up with TRBD2. This CDR3 comprises 16 residues. Germline lookup yields CDR1 MDHEN and CDR2 SYDVKM. After removal of 5 bases from V and 2 bases from J, the junction contained 8 bases not matched to a gene. The CDR3 loop is CASSLHSGRAPYEQYF. The CDR3 bases are TGTGCCAGCAGTCTACATAGCGGGAGGGCCCCCTACGAGCAGTACTTC.

The chain recombines TRBV28 with TRBJ2-3, with 7 bases identical to TRBD1. V was pared by 3 bases and J by 2 bases, with 11 bases of the junction left unmatched. Germline V CDR1 and CDR2: MDHEN, SYDVKM. The CDR3 is made up of 17 amino acids. CDR3 coding DNA: TGTGCCAGCAGTTTGCCCAACAGGGGACATACCACAGATACGCAGTATTTT. This gives the protein CASSLPNRGHTTDTQYF.

This chain connects TRBV2 to TRBJ2-7; weak D call: TRBD1 (5 bases). Germline CDR1 and CDR2: SNHLY and FYNNEI. V lost 1 base and J lost 3, with 13 bases in between. The CDR3 contains 15 residues. CDR3 bases: TGTGCCAGCAGTGAAGGGACACCAAACCACTACGAGCAGTACTTC. It encodes CASSEGTPNHYEQYF. Variable domain in full (rest from reference TRBV2 and TRBJ2-7): EPEVTQTPSHQVTQMGQEVILRCVPISNHLYFYWYRQILGQKVEFLVSFYNNEISEKSEIFDDQFSVERPDGSNFTLKIRSTKLEDSAMYFCASSEGTPNHYEQYFGPGTRLTVT.

The gene calls are TRBV7-3 and TRBJ2-3; tentative D call: TRBD2 (5 bases). V lost 1 base, J lost 5 bases, and 16 bases lay in between. The germline V gene encodes CDR1 SGHTA and CDR2 FQGTGA. This CDR3 is built from 16 residues. The CDR3 sequence is CASSLRGRSTVDTQYF. DNA for the CDR3: TGTGCCAGCAGCTTAAGAGGGCGTAGCACAGTAGATACGCAGTATTTT.

The chain recombines TRBV14 with TRBJ2-7, with D perhaps matching TRBD2 (5 bases). This CDR3 is built from 15 residues. Trimming took 1 base from V and 3 from J, leaving 13 bases between them. Looked up from germline, CDR1 is SGHDN and CDR2 is FVKESK. The CDR3 coding sequence is TGTGCCAGCAGCCAAGTTGGACTGTACGTCTACGAGCAGTACTTC. Encoded protein: CASSQVGLYVYEQYF.

V is TRBV11-2 and J is TRBJ2-7, with 8 nucleotides matching TRBD2. Trimming at V came to 2 bases and at J to 3 bases, leaving 15 bases not matched to a gene. The CDR3 is 18 amino acids. Germline CDR1 reads SGHAT; CDR2 reads FQNNGV. The CDR3 loop reads CASSLPHLLAGGFYEQYF. CDR3 in DNA: TGTGCCAGCAGCTTACCCCACCTCCTAGCGGGCGGTTTCTACGAGCAGTACTTC.

The chain couples TRBV6-6 to TRBJ2-1; no reliable D call. Trimming took off 0 bases at V and 15 bases at J, with 18 bases between the two ends. The V gene's germline CDR1 is MNHNY and CDR2 SVGAGI (reference sequence). There are 14 residues in the CDR3. The CDR3 sequence: CASSYSLELLVLFF. CDR3 in DNA: TGTGCCAGCAGTTACTCGCTAGAATTGCTAGTACTGTTCTTC.

This chain uses TRBV27 with TRBJ2-1, with 12 nucleotides matching TRBD2. Germline trimming cut 4 bases from V and 2 bases from J; bases unmatched to any gene: 3. The CDR3 runs to 16 residues. CDR1 is MNHEY and CDR2 is SMNVEV in the germline V gene (reference sequence). The CDR3 loop is CASSSLAGGTYNEQFF. The CDR3 bases are TGTGCCAGCAGTTCGCTAGCGGGAGGGACCTACAATGAGCAGTTCTTC.

The chain combines TRBV7-9 with TRBJ2-2, with a weak D call TRBD1 (5 bases). This CDR3 contains 12 residues. Germline values: CDR1 SEHNR, CDR2 FQNEAQ (reference sequence). The CDR3: CVGRDNTGELFF. The DNA of the CDR3 is TGTGTGGGCAGGGATAACACCGGGGAGCTGTTTTTT.

V usage is TRBV25-1 and J usage is TRBJ1-1; the D is unclear. The CDR3 runs 12 residues. The V gene's germline CDR1 is MGHDK and CDR2 SYGVNS. V was cut by 4 bases and J by 11 bases, with 14 bases left in between. The CDR3 spells CASSVGSVIAFF. DNA for the CDR3: TGTGCCAGCAGTGTAGGGTCCGTTATTGCTTTCTTT.

This sequence joins TRBV28 and TRBJ2-7; 7 bases are shared with TRBD2. In germline, CDR1 is MDHEN, CDR2 SYDVKM. V gave up 4 bases and J gave up 4 bases; unmatched junction bases: 16. The CDR3 extends over 17 amino acids. In nucleotides, the CDR3 is TGTGCCAGCAGTTCCGTCAGGGAGGGTAGGAGGGCTTACGAGCAGTACTTC. It translates to CASSSVREGRRAYEQYF.

The chain uses TRBV13 and TRBJ2-1; D may be TRBD1 (5 bases). The V end lost 3 bases, the J end lost 4 bases, and 19 bases lay between the germline ends. This CDR3 comprises 17 residues. Germline CDR1 and CDR2: PRHDT and FYEKMQ (reference sequence). The CDR3, as DNA: TGTGCCAGCAGCTTCGACGTAGGGGAAACGGAGTACAATGAGCAGTTCTTC. Amino acids: CASSFDVGETEYNEQFF.

The chain links TRBV18 to TRBJ1-5; D unresolved. The CDR3 extends over 14 amino acids. Germline values: CDR1 KGHSH, CDR2 LQKENI. The V and J ends lost 3 bases and 0 bases respectively, with 6 bases between them. The CDR3 loop reads CASSPKYSNQPQHF. CDR3 nucleotide sequence: TGTGCCAGCTCACCTAAATATAGCAATCAGCCCCAGCATTTT.

This chain connects TRBV6-5 to TRBJ2-7; maybe TRBD2 (5 bases). CDR1 MNHEY and CDR2 SVGAGI come from the germline V gene. V lost 6 bases, J lost 4 bases, and 7 bases lay in between. CDR3 length equals 11 residues. CDR3 protein: CASRLGYEQYF. CDR3 sequence (DNA): TGTGCCAGCAGACTAGGATACGAGCAGTACTTC.

V gene TRBV28 combines with J gene TRBJ2-3, with unresolved D. The CDR3 spans 12 residues. Trimming shortened V by 4 bases and J by 4 bases, and 6 bases separated the two germline ends. Per germline, CDR1 MDHEN and CDR2 SYDVKM. DNA for the CDR3: TGTGCCAGCAGTTGGTCAGCAGATACGCAGTATTTT. Residues: CASSWSADTQYF. The variable domain in full, with the rest retrieved from reference TRBV28 and TRBJ2-3, is DVKVTQSSRYLVKRTGEKVFLECVQDMDHENMFWYRQDPGLGLRLIYFSYDVKMKEKGDIPEGYSVSREKKERFSLILESASTNQTSMYLCASSWSADTQYFGPGTRLTVL.

The V and J genes are TRBV11-2 and TRBJ2-7; the match to TRBD2 covers 10 bases. V trimming: 1 base; J trimming: 3 bases; junction bases outside the gene matches: 6. The CDR3 loop spans 16 amino acids. The V gene's germline CDR1 is SGHAT and CDR2 FQNNGV. The CDR3 sequence: CASSLGRGTSDYEQYF. Here the CDR3 DNA reads TGTGCCAGCAGCTTAGGGCGGGGGACTAGCGACTACGAGCAGTACTTC.

This chain joins TRBV15 and TRBJ2-6; TRBD2 agrees at 15 bases. CDR1 LNHNV and CDR2 YYDKDF come from the germline V gene (reference sequence). V lost 1 base and J lost 1; bases outside the gene matches: 2. The CDR3 loop spans 19 amino acids. CDR3 sequence: CATSRVGTSGRSGANVLTF. The CDR3 nucleotides read TGTGCCACCAGCAGAGTAGGGACTAGCGGGAGGTCTGGGGCCAACGTCCTGACTTTC. Full variable domain (remainder filled in from reference TRBV15 and TRBJ2-6): DAMVIQNPRYQVTQFGKPVTLSCSQTLNHNVMYWYQQKSSQAPKLLFHYYDKDFNNEADTPDNFQSRRPNTSFCFLDIRSPGLGDTAMYLCATSRVGTSGRSGANVLTFGAGSRLTVL.

The rearrangement joins TRBV4-3 to TRBJ2-7; 8 positions match TRBD2. The CDR3 consists of 15 residues. V lost 1 base and J lost 3; bases outside the gene matches: 5. Per germline, CDR1 LGHNA and CDR2 YSLEER. The CDR3 region is CASSQVAGGDYEQYF. CDR3 DNA sequence: TGCGCCAGCAGCCAAGTTGCCGGGGGGGACTACGAGCAGTACTTC.

The V and J genes are TRBV5-1 and TRBJ1-2; D is perhaps TRBD1 (5 bases). CDR1 and CDR2 from the germline V gene are SGHRS and YFSETQ. The length of the CDR3 is 15 residues. V lost 0 bases, J lost 3 bases, and 12 bases lay in between. CDR3 loop: CASSLAVRDDYGYTF. The CDR3 region has the DNA TGCGCCAGCAGCTTGGCGGTCAGGGACGACTATGGCTACACCTTC.

V gene TRBV7-9 combines with J gene TRBJ2-7, with 11 positions matching TRBD2. The germline V gene encodes CDR1 SEHNR and CDR2 FQNEAQ (reference sequence). V dropped 5 bases and J dropped 0; count of bases not matched to a gene: 9. This CDR3 has 17 amino acids. The CDR3 region is CASSTSLAGGSSYEQYF. DNA of the CDR3: TGTGCCAGCAGCACCTCGCTAGCGGGAGGCAGCTCCTACGAGCAGTACTTC.

J is TRBJ2-2 and V is TRBV27; 10 nucleotides line up with TRBD2. Germline CDR1 and CDR2: MNHEY and SMNVEV (reference sequence). CDR3 length: 16 amino acids. J lost 1 base, V lost 5 bases, and 4 bases had no gene match. CDR3 in amino acids: CASSPRTSGNTGELFF. CDR3 in DNA: TGTGCCAGCAGTCCGAGGACTAGCGGGAACACCGGGGAGCTGTTTTTT.

The rearrangement joins TRBV2 to TRBJ1-5; D unresolved. The CDR3 covers 14 residues. V gave up 6 bases and J gave up 2 bases, with 11 bases separating them. Per the germline V gene, CDR1 is SNHLY and CDR2 is FYNNEI. CDR3 region: CASSSPWGNQPQHF. The CDR3 bases are TGTGCCAGCAGCTCTCCGTGGGGCAATCAGCCCCAGCATTTT.